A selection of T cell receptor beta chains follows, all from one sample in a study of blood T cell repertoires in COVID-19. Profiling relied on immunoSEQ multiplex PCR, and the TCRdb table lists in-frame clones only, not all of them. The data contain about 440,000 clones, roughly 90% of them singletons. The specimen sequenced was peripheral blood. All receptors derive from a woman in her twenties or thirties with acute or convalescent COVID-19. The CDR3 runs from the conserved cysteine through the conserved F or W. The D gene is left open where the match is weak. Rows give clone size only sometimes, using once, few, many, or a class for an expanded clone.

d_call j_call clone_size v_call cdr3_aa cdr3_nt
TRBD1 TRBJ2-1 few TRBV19 CASSIWDRGDNEQFF TGTGCCAGTAGTATTTGGGACAGGGGGGACAATGAGCAGTTCTTC
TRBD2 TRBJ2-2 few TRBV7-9 CASSSMGLAVTGELFF TGTGCCAGCAGCTCCATGGGACTAGCGGTTACCGGGGAGCTGTTTTTT
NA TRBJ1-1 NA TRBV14 CASSHSSLTGRTEAFF TGTGCCAGCAGCCACTCAAGCTTAACAGGGAGAACTGAAGCTTTCTTT
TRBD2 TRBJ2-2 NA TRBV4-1 CASSHSAGGNTGELFF TGCGCCAGCAGCCACAGCGCGGGGGGGAACACCGGGGAGCTGTTTTTT
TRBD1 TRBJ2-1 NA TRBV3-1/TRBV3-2 CASSQFGTDNEQFF TGTGCCAGCAGCCAATTTGGGACAGACAATGAGCAGTTCTTC
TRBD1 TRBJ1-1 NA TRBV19 CASTDRTGRWPEAFF TGTGCCAGTACCGATAGGACAGGGAGGTGGCCTGAAGCTTTCTTT
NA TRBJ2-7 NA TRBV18 CASSPDQGKHEQYF TGTGCCAGCTCACCAGACCAGGGAAAGCACGAGCAGTACTTC
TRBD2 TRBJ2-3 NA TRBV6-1 CASSASGGTWPTDTQYF TGTGCCAGCAGTGCCTCGGGGGGAACGTGGCCCACAGATACGCAGTATTTT
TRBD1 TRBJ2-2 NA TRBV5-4 CASSFLGTAYRELFF TGTGCCAGCAGCTTCCTCGGGACAGCGTACCGGGAGCTGTTTTTT
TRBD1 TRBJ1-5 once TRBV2 CASSERTGGTQPQHF TGTGCCAGCAGTGAGCGGACAGGGGGCACTCAGCCCCAGCATTTT
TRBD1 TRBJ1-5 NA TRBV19 CASSIVLTGTGAYNQPQHF TGTGCCAGTAGTATAGTCTTGACCGGGACAGGGGCTTACAATCAGCCCCAGCATTTT
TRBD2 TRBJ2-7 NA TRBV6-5 CASRRLADDYEQYF TGTGCCAGCAGGAGACTAGCGGACGACTACGAGCAGTACTTC
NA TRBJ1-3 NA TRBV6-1 CASSEDDSSGNTIYF TGTGCCAGCAGTGAAGATGACAGCTCTGGAAACACCATATATTTT
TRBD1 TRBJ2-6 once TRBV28 CASSFFPGTGFSGANVLTF TGTGCCAGCAGTTTTTTTCCCGGGACAGGCTTCTCTGGGGCCAACGTCCTGACTTTC
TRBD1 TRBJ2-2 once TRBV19 CASSKGQQNTGELFF TGTGCCAGTAGTAAGGGACAGCAGAACACCGGGGAGCTGTTTTTT
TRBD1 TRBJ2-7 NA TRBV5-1 CASSPRDRGTLREQYF TGCGCCAGCAGCCCCCGGGACAGGGGAACCTTACGAGAGCAGTACTTC
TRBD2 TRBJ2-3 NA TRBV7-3 CASSTSGITDTQYF TGTGCCAGCAGCACTAGCGGGATCACAGATACGCAGTATTTT
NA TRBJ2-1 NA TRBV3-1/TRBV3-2 CASSQTRDLGQFF TGTGCCAGCAGCCAGACTCGAGATTTGGGGCAGTTCTTC
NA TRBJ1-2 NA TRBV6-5 CASSNAGSYTF TGTGCCAGCAGTAACGCGGGCAGCTACACCTTC
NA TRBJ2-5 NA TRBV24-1 CATSDTRQAGETQYF TGTGCCACCAGTGACACACGACAAGCAGGGGAGACCCAGTACTTC
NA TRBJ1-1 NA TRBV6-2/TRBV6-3 CASSYSAGVVRAFF TGTGCCAGCAGTTACTCTGCAGGGGTAGTGCGAGCTTTCTTT
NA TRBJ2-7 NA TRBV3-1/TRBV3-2 CASSQGQMGYEQYF TGTGCCAGCAGCCAAGGACAGATGGGCTACGAGCAGTACTTC
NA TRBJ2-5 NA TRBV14 CASSELLGGDVNF TGTGCCAGCAGCGAACTCCTCGGGGGTGATGTCAACTTC
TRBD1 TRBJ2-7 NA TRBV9 CASSPRDRASEQYF TGTGCCAGCAGCCCCCGGGACAGGGCGTCCGAGCAGTACTTC
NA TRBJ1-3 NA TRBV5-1 CASSLIPGAGNTIYF TGCGCCAGCAGCTTAATCCCAGGGGCTGGAAACACCATATATTTT
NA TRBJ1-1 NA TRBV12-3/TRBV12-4 CASLQGGEAFF TGTGCCAGCTTACAGGGAGGGGAAGCTTTCTTT
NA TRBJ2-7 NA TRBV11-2 CASSLGARTLYYEQYF TGTGCCAGCAGCTTAGGGGCCAGGACTCTTTACTACGAGCAGTACTTC
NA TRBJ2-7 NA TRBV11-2 CASSSRTYEQYF TGTGCCAGCAGCTCACGCACTTACGAGCAGTACTTC
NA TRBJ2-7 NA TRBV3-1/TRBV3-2 CASSQVSADWGDEQYF TGTGCCAGCAGCCAAGTATCTGCCGATTGGGGGGACGAGCAGTACTTC
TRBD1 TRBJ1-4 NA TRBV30 CAWAPGTEEKLFF TGTGCCTGGGCCCCCGGGACAGAGGAAAAACTGTTTTTT
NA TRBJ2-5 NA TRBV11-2 CASSLRLDFKETQYF TGTGCCAGCAGCTTACGGTTGGACTTCAAAGAGACCCAGTACTTC
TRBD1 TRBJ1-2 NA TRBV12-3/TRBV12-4 CASNRYRGRDTF TGTGCCAGCAACCGTTACAGGGGGCGCGACACCTTC
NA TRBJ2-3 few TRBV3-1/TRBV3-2 CASSQGLTSTDTQYF TGTGCCAGCAGCCAAGGACTAACTAGCACAGATACGCAGTATTTT
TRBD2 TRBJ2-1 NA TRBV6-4 CASSASGGYNEQFF TGTGCCAGCAGCGCTAGCGGGGGCTACAATGAGCAGTTCTTC
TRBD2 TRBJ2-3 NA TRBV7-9 CASSSHGGDTQYF TGTGCCAGCAGCTCCCACGGGGGGGATACGCAGTATTTT
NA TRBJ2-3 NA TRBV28 CASLSVPPGEDTQYF TGTGCCAGCCTCTCTGTCCCACCAGGGGAAGATACGCAGTATTTT
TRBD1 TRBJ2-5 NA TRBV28 CASKDRGLKETQYF TGTGCCAGCAAGGACAGGGGGCTGAAGGAGACCCAGTACTTC
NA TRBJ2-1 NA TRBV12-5 CASGLVDEQFF TGTGCTAGTGGTTTAGTAGATGAGCAGTTCTTC
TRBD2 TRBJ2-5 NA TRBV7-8 CASNPRTSGGYQETQYF TGTGCCAGCAACCCACGAACTAGCGGGGGGTACCAAGAGACCCAGTACTTC
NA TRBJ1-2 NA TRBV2 CASIFDSSYGYTF TGTGCCAGCATCTTCGACAGTTCGTATGGCTACACCTTC
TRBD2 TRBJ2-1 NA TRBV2 CASRVLAGGLGEQFF TGTGCCAGCAGAGTCCTAGCGGGGGGTTTGGGTGAGCAGTTCTTC
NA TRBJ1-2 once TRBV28 CASSPPANNGYTF TGTGCCAGCAGTCCCCCAGCGAATAATGGCTACACCTTC
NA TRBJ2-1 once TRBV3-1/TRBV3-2 CASSQEAANNEQFF TGTGCCAGCAGCCAAGAGGCGGCAAACAATGAGCAGTTCTTC
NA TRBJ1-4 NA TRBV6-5 CASSYDGKKLFF TGTGCCAGCAGTTACGACGGGAAAAAACTGTTTTTT
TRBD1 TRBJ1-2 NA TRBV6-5 CASSQPGQPGYTF TGTGCCAGCAGTCAACCGGGACAGCCTGGCTACACCTTC
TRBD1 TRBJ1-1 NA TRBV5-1 CASSFGQGSGTEAFF TGCGCCAGCAGCTTCGGACAGGGAAGTGGCACTGAAGCTTTCTTT
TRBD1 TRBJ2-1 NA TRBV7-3 CASSLTQGAWDEQFF TGTGCCAGCAGCTTAACCCAGGGGGCGTGGGATGAGCAGTTCTTC
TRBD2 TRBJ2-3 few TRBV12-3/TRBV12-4 CASSSHGGDTQYF TGTGCCAGCAGTTCCCACGGGGGGGATACGCAGTATTTT
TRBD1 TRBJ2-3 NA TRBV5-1 CASSYGQGRSTDTQYF TGCGCCAGCAGCTACGGACAGGGTCGAAGCACAGATACGCAGTATTTT
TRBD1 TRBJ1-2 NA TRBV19 CASTSLTGAGGYTF TGTGCCAGTACCTCCCTCACAGGGGCCGGAGGCTACACCTTC
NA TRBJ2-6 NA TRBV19 CASRQQFSGANVLTF TGTGCCAGTAGGCAACAGTTCTCTGGGGCCAACGTCCTGACTTTC
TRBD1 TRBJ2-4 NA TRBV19 CASSTRTGTNIQYF TGTGCCAGTAGCACCCGGACAGGAACGAACATTCAGTACTTC
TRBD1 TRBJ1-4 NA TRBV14 CASSHVPGQGLNEKLFF TGTGCCAGCAGCCACGTCCCGGGACAGGGACTTAATGAAAAACTGTTTTTT
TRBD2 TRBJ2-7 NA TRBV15 CATSRGGGVRDEQYF TGTGCCACCAGCAGAGGGGGAGGGGTGCGGGATGAGCAGTACTTC
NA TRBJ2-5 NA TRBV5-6 CASSWGEETQYF TGTGCCAGCAGCTGGGGAGAAGAGACCCAGTACTTC
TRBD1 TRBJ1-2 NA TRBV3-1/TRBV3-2 CASRLTGGNGYTF TGTGCCAGCAGACTGACAGGGGGCAATGGCTACACCTTC
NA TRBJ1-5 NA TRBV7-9 CASGQVNQPQHF TGTGCCAGCGGGCAGGTCAATCAGCCCCAGCATTTT
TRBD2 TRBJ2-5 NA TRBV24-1 CATSDSGGARETQYF TGTGCCACCAGTGATTCCGGGGGGGCCCGAGAGACCCAGTACTTC
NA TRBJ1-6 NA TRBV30 CAWSPTRYNSPLHF TGTGCCTGGAGTCCTACCCGGTATAATTCACCCCTCCACTTT
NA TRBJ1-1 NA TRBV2 CASSPYNTEAFF TGTGCCAGCAGCCCCTATAACACTGAAGCTTTCTTT